Shown below are 25 T cell receptor beta chains from a single sample sequenced in a study of blood T cell repertoires in COVID-19. Sequenced by immunoSEQ multiplex PCR; TCRdb stores in-frame clones only, minus some. The table shows about 180,000 clones, with around 90% occurring only once. Sequencing was done on a sample of PBMCs or T cells enriched from blood (not recorded which). These receptors were collected from a woman aged 18-29 years who had recovered from COVID-19.

The chain carries TRBV12-3 or TRBV12-4 and TRBJ2-7, with 7 bases that match TRBD1. There are 13 residues in the CDR3. The V gene end was trimmed by 6 bases and the J gene end by 6 bases; junction bases not matched to a gene: 8. The DNA of the CDR3 is TGTGCCAGCAGCCCGGGACAGACCCTCGAGCAGTACTTC. Protein product: CASSPGQTLEQYF.

V gene TRBV4-1 combines with J gene TRBJ1-1, with 7 bases identical to TRBD1. V dropped 0 bases and J dropped 6; count of bases not matched to a gene: 10. This CDR3 has 16 residues. From germline, CDR1 is MGHRA and CDR2 YSYEKL. CDR3 protein: CASSQERGPDGAEAFF. The CDR3, as DNA: TGCGCCAGCAGCCAAGAGAGGGGGCCCGACGGCGCTGAAGCTTTCTTT.

The chain employs TRBV7-3 and TRBJ2-2; 7 nucleotides match TRBD1. Per germline, CDR1 SGHTA and CDR2 FQGTGA. This CDR3 spans 15 amino acids. V trimming: 4 bases; J trimming: 7 bases; junction bases outside the gene matches: 9. CDR3 sequence (DNA): TGTGCCAGCAGCTCCCCGACAGGGTTAGGCGGGGAGCTGTTTTTT. This codes for CASSSPTGLGGELFF.

This clone was counted only a few times. The CDR3 reads CASRTGNTEAFF. In DNA, the CDR3 is TGTGCCAGCCGGACAGGCAATACTGAAGCTTTCTTT. The chain uses TRBV28 and TRBJ1-1; 7 bases align to TRBD1. The CDR3 runs 12 residues. V shed 8 bases and J 5 bases; nucleotides not matched to a gene: 5. Germline lookup yields CDR1 MDHEN and CDR2 SYDVKM.

This chain joins TRBV3-1 (or the pseudogene TRBV3-2) and TRBJ2-3; 9 bases are a match to TRBD1. CDR1 is LGHDT, CDR2 YNNKEL, per germline (reference sequence). This CDR3 is 17 amino acids long. The V gene end was trimmed by 1 base and the J gene end by 2 bases; junction bases not matched to a gene: 7. The CDR3 loop is CASSQALRDRDTDTQYF. CDR3 in DNA: TGTGCCAGCAGCCAAGCCCTCCGGGACAGGGACACAGATACGCAGTATTTT.

The rearrangement joins TRBV12-5 to TRBJ2-7; a possible D gene is TRBD2 (6 bases). Trimming stripped 4 bases from V and 4 bases from J, with 14 bases between. Germline V gene sequence: CDR1 LGHNT, CDR2 FRNRAP. The CDR3 loop spans 14 amino acids. The CDR3 sequence: CASGWTLGTYEQYF. The CDR3 nucleotides read TGTGCTAGTGGTTGGACTCTCGGGACTTACGAGCAGTACTTC.

This clone has a handful of counts. The genes are TRBV15 and TRBJ2-7; 7 bases align to TRBD2. Trimming at V came to 1 base and at J to 5 bases, leaving 8 bases not matched to a gene. CDR3 size: 15 residues. CDR1 and CDR2 from the germline V gene are LNHNV and YYDKDF (reference sequence). CDR3 bases: TGTGCCACCAGCAGAGCGGTCGGGGAGGGTAACGAGCAGTACTTC. Its protein is CATSRAVGEGNEQYF.

This clone was counted a single time. The V call is TRBV28, the J call TRBJ2-7, with D possibly being TRBD2 (5 bases). This CDR3 is built from 14 residues. Germline values: CDR1 MDHEN, CDR2 SYDVKM. V gave up 3 bases and J gave up 7 bases, with 16 bases separating them. The CDR3 DNA is TGTGCCAGCAGTTTCGTGGGGTCCCCGGGAGAGCAGTACTTC. It yields the protein CASSFVGSPGEQYF. The full variable domain, in which reference TRBV28 and TRBJ2-7 provide the parts outside the CDR3, is DVKVTQSSRYLVKRTGEKVFLECVQDMDHENMFWYRQDPGLGLRLIYFSYDVKMKEKGDIPEGYSVSREKKERFSLILESASTNQTSMYLCASSFVGSPGEQYFGPGTRLTVT.

V is TRBV10-3 and J is TRBJ1-5; 7 positions agree with TRBD1. Germline V CDR1 and CDR2: ENHRY, SYGVKD. V was pared by 10 bases and J by 7 bases, with 16 bases of the junction left unmatched. CDR3 length: 15 residues. As DNA, the CDR3 is TGTGCCAGGGATAAACAGGGGATGCAAGGGCAGCCCCAGCATTTT. As protein: CARDKQGMQGQPQHF.

This clone has a single count. The CDR3 coding sequence is TGTGCCAGCAGTTCGGAGGGGTTCTATGGCTACACCTTC. It translates to CASSSEGFYGYTF. The chain combines TRBV7-6 with TRBJ1-2; TRBD1 is a possible D gene (5 bases). The V and J ends lost 6 bases and 4 bases respectively, with 12 bases between them. The CDR3 is 13 residues long. Germline V gene sequence: CDR1 SGHVS, CDR2 FNYEAQ.

DNA for the CDR3: TGTGCCAGCAGCTTAGGGGGAGGAGTTAGCTCCTACAATGAGCAGTTCTTC. This sequence encodes CASSLGGGVSSYNEQFF. The rearrangement links TRBV7-2 to TRBJ2-1; tentative D call: TRBD2 (6 bases). The ends were cut back, 1 base at V and 0 bases at J, with 13 bases in the middle. Germline V lookup: CDR1 SGHTA, CDR2 FQGNSA. The CDR3 contains 17 residues. The whole variable domain, filled in from reference TRBV7-2 and TRBJ2-1, reads GAGVSQSPSNKVTEKGKDVELRCDPISGHTALYWYRQSLGQGLEFLIYFQGNSAPDKSGLPSDRFSAERTGGSVSTLTIQRTQQEDSAVYLCASSLGGGVSSYNEQFFGPGTRLTVL.

The chain joins TRBV19 to TRBJ2-1; 8 nucleotides agree with TRBD2. The V gene end was trimmed by 4 bases and the J gene end by 4 bases; junction bases not matched to a gene: 6. This CDR3 has 15 amino acids. Germline assignment: CDR1 LNHDA and CDR2 SQIVND (reference sequence). In DNA, the CDR3 is TGTGCCAGTAGTACCCCGGGGGGGAGGTACAATGAGCAGTTCTTC. This codes for CASSTPGGRYNEQFF.

V and J are TRBV3-1 (or the pseudogene TRBV3-2) and TRBJ2-5; TRBD2 agrees at 10 bases. Germline lookup yields CDR1 LGHDT and CDR2 YNNKEL (reference sequence). The V gene end was trimmed by 4 bases and the J gene end by 2 bases; junction bases not matched to a gene: 7. This CDR3 region has 16 residues. Written as DNA, the CDR3 is TGTGCCAGCAGCCTGGGGCCAGCGGGGGGGCAAGAGACCCAGTACTTC. The encoded protein is CASSLGPAGGQETQYF.

The CDR3: CASSLLAPTGGDEQYF. The CDR3 region has the DNA TGTGCCAGCAGTTTATTGGCACCAACAGGGGGAGACGAGCAGTACTTC. The genes are TRBV27 and TRBJ2-7; TRBD1 matches at 8 bases. This CDR3 region has 16 residues. J was trimmed by 5 bases and V by 1 base; bases with no gene match: 10. Germline V gives CDR1 MNHEY, CDR2 SMNVEV (reference sequence).

This chain links TRBV28 with TRBJ1-4, with 8 positions matching TRBD1. Per germline, CDR1 MDHEN and CDR2 SYDVKM. The V segment lost 5 bases and the J segment 6 bases; nucleotides outside the gene matches: 8. The CDR3 runs to 15 residues. As DNA, the CDR3 is TGTGCCAGCAGTATTTACCAGGGGGCGGATGAAAAACTGTTTTTT. Translating it yields CASSIYQGADEKLFF.

This chain uses TRBV20-1 with TRBJ1-1, with unresolved D. The CDR3 totals 13 residues. The germline gives CDR1 DFQATT, CDR2 SNEGSKA (reference sequence). Trimming removed 3 bases from V and 0 bases from J, with 8 bases in between. DNA of the CDR3: TGCAGTGCTAGTATATCCGTGAACACTGAAGCTTTCTTT. It translates to CSASISVNTEAFF.

The chain uses TRBV5-1 and TRBJ2-7, with D possibly being TRBD2 (5 bases). CDR1 is SGHRS, CDR2 YFSETQ, per germline. The CDR3 extends over 15 amino acids. Trimming took off 1 base at V and 4 bases at J, with 15 bases between the two ends. CDR3 protein: CASSLSVDRLYEQYF. CDR3 DNA sequence: TGCGCCAGCAGCTTGTCGGTCGACCGACTATACGAGCAGTACTTC.

The CDR3 spells CASSIFGGRGTDTQYF. CDR3 sequence (DNA): TGTGCCAGTAGTATTTTCGGAGGGCGCGGGACAGATACGCAGTATTTT. V gene TRBV19 combines with J gene TRBJ2-3, with D tentatively TRBD2 (6 bases). V shed 3 bases and J shed 3 bases, with 16 bases lying between them. CDR3 length equals 16 residues. Germline assignment: CDR1 LNHDA and CDR2 SQIVND (reference sequence).

J is TRBJ2-3 and V is TRBV4-3; 7 positions match TRBD1. V lost 3 bases, J lost 6 bases, and 3 bases stayed unmatched. The CDR3 is 13 amino acids. Germline V gene sequence: CDR1 LGHNA, CDR2 YSLEER. CDR3 sequence: CASSQGTADTQYF. Written as DNA, the CDR3 is TGCGCCAGCAGCCAGGGGACAGCTGATACGCAGTATTTT.

This sequence joins TRBV9 and TRBJ2-1; no clear D gene. The CDR3 runs 14 residues. The germline V and J ends were trimmed by 3 bases and 4 bases, with 11 bases remaining between them. In germline, CDR1 is SGDLS, CDR2 YYNGEE. CDR3 sequence (DNA): TGTGCCAGCAGCGAGACCGCACAGTACAATGAGCAGTTCTTC. It codes for CASSETAQYNEQFF.

This clone was counted once. The chain is built from TRBV18 and TRBJ1-1; 10 bases map to TRBD1. From germline, CDR1 is KGHSH and CDR2 LQKENI. With 6 bases clipped from V and 1 base from J, the junction kept 8 bases outside the gene matches. The CDR3 spans 16 residues. CDR3 nucleotide sequence: TGTGCCAGCTCGCCGGGACAGGGGCTCGAGAACACTGAAGCTTTCTTT. Its protein product is CASSPGQGLENTEAFF.

J is TRBJ1-2 and V is TRBV2; D is uncertain. Trimming stripped 6 bases from V and 5 bases from J, with 7 bases between. The CDR3 sequence is 11 residues long. Germline V gives CDR1 SNHLY, CDR2 FYNNEI. DNA for the CDR3: TGTGCCAGCAGGGAGAATTATGGCTACACCTTC. Translation: CASRENYGYTF.

The chain joins TRBV4-2 to TRBJ1-4; 9 nucleotides line up with TRBD1. The CDR3 consists of 16 residues. Germline V gene data show CDR1 as LGHNA and CDR2 as YNFKEQ. J was trimmed by 8 bases and V by 3 bases; bases with no gene match: 10. The CDR3 DNA reads TGTGCCAGCAGCCAGATTCTAACAGGGGGCGGCGAAAAACTGTTTTTT. This sequence encodes CASSQILTGGGEKLFF.

This chain joins TRBV28 and TRBJ1-1; D may be TRBD1 (5 bases). Germline CDR1 is MDHEN and CDR2 is SYDVKM. Between the trimmed V and J ends, which lost 3 bases and 2 bases, there was a span of 10 bases. The CDR3 has 14 amino acids. CDR3 DNA sequence: TGTGCCAGCAGTTTCAGGACAATAAACACTGAAGCTTTCTTT. The encoded protein is CASSFRTINTEAFF.

A remark on this clone: The identical CDR3 is also encoded by other nucleotide sequences in the sample. The rearrangement uses TRBV7-9 and TRBJ1-5; D unresolved. V lost 1 base to trimming and J lost 7 bases, with 5 bases between them. CDR1 and CDR2 (germline): SEHNR, FQNEAQ (reference sequence). CDR3 size: 12 residues. The CDR3 sequence: CASSLDLQPQHF. DNA of the CDR3: TGTGCCAGCAGCTTAGACTTGCAGCCCCAGCATTTT.